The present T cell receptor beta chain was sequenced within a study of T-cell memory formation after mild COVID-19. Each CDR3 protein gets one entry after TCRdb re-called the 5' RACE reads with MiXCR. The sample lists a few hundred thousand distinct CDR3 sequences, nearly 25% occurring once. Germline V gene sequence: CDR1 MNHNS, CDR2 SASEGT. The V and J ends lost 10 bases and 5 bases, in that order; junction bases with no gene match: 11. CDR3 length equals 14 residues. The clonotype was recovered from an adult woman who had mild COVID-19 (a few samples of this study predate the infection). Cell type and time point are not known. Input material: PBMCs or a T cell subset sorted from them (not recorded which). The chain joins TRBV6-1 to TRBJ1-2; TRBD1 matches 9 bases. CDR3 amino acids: CATLPPGTGYGYTF. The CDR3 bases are TGTGCCACCCTCCCTCCCGGGACAGGGTATGGCTACACCTTC.